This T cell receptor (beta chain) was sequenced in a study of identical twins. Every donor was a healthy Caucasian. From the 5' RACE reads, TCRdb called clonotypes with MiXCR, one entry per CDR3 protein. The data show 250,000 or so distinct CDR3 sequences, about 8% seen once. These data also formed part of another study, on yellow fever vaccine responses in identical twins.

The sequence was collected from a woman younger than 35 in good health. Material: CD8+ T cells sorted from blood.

CDR3 sequence reads: CASRLGGGYTDTQYF. CDR3 bases: TGTGCCAGCAGACTAGGCGGGGGCTACACAGATACGCAGTATTTT. The chain uses TRBV6-1 and TRBJ2-3; tentative D call: TRBD2 (7 bases). This CDR3 contains 15 residues. V lost 6 bases, J lost 2 bases, and 15 bases lay in between. Germline assignment: CDR1 MNHNS and CDR2 SASEGT.